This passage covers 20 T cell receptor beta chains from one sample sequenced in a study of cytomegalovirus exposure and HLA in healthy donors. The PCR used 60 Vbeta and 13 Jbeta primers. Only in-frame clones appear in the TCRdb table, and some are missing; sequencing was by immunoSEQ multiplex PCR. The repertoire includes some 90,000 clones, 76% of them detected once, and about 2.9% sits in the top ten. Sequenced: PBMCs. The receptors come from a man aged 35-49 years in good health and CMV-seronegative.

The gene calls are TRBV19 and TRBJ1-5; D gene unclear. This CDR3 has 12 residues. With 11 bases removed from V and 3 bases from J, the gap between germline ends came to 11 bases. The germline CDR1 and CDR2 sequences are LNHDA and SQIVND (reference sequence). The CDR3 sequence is CASLSFNQPQHF. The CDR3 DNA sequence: TGTGCCTCCTTGAGTTTCAATCAGCCCCAGCATTTT.

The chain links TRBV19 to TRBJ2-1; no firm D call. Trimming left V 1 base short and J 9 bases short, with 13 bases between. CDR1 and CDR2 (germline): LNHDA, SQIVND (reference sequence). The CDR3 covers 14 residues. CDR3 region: CASSIGAYRVEQFF. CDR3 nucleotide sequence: TGTGCCAGTAGTATAGGTGCGTACCGCGTTGAGCAGTTCTTC.

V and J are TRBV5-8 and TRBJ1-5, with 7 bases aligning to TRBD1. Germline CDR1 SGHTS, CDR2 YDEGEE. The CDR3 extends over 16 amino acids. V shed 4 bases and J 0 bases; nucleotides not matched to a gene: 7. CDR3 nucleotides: TGTGCCAGCAGCCCCCGGGACAGATTTAGCAATCAGCCCCAGCATTTT. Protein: CASSPRDRFSNQPQHF.

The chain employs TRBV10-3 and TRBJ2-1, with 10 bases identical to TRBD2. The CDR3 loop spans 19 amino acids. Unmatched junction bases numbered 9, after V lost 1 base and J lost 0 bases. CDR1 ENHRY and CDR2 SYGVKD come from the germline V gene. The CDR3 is CAISELGSGGQSSYNEQFF. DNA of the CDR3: TGTGCCATCAGTGAGTTAGGTAGCGGGGGGCAGAGCTCCTACAATGAGCAGTTCTTC.

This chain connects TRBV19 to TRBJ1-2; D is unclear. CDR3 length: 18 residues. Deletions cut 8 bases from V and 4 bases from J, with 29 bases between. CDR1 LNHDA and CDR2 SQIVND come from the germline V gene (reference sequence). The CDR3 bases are TGTGCCAGTCACGAGACTACACCAGACGGAATATGGGGCTATGGCTACACCTTC. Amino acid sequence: CASHETTPDGIWGYGYTF. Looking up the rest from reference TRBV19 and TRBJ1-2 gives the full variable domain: DGGITQSPKYLFRKEGQNVTLSCEQNLNHDAMYWYRQDPGQGLRLIYYSQIVNDFQKGDIAEGYSVSREKKESFPLTVTSAQKNPTAFYLCASHETTPDGIWGYGYTFGSGTRLTVV.

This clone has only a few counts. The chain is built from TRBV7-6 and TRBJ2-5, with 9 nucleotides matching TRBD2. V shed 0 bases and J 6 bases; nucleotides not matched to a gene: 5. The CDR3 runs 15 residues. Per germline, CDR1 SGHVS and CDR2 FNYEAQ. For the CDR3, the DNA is TGTGCCAGCAGCTTAGCGAGGACTAGCGAGAAGACCCAGTACTTC. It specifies CASSLARTSEKTQYF.

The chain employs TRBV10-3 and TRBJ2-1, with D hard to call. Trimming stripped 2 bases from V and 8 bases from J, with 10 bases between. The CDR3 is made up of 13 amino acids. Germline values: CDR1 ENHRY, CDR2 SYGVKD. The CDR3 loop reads CAISEGLAYEQFF. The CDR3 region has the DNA TGTGCCATCAGTGAGGGGTTAGCCTATGAGCAGTTCTTC.

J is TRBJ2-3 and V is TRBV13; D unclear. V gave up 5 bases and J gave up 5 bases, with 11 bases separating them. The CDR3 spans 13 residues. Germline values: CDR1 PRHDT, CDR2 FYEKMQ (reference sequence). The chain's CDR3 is CASSLKRGDTQYF. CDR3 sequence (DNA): TGTGCCAGCAGCCTTAAACGAGGAGATACGCAGTATTTT.

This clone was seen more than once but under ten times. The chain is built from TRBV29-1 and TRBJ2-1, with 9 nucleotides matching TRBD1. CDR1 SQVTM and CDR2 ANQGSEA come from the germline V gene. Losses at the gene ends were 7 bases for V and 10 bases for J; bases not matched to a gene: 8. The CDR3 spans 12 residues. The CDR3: CSAWGQGYEQFF. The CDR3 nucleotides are TGCAGCGCCTGGGGACAGGGTTACGAGCAGTTCTTC.

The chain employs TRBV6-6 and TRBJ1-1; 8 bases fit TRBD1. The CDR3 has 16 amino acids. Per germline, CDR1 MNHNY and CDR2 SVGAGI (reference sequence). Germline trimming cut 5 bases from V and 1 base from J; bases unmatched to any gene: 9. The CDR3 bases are TGTGCCAGCAGTAACACAGGGGGAGCTTCGAACACTGAAGCTTTCTTT. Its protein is CASSNTGGASNTEAFF.

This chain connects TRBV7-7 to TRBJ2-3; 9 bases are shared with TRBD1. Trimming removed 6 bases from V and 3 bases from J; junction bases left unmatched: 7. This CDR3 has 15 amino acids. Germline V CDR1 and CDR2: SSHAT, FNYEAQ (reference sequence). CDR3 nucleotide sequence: TGTGCCAGCAGTCTCCGGGACAGGGCAACAGATACGCAGTATTTT. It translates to CASSLRDRATDTQYF.

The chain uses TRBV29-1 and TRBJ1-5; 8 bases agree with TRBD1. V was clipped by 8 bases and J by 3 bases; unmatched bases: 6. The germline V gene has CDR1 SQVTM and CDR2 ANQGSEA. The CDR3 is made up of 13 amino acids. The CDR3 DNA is TGCAGCACAAAGACAGGGGACAATCAGCCCCAGCATTTT. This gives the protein CSTKTGDNQPQHF.

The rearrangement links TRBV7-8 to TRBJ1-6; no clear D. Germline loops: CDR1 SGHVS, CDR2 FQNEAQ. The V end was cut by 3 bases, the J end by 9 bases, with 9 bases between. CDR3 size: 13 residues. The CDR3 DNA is TGTGCCAGCAGCTTGGATGGGAGTTCACCCCTCCACTTT. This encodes CASSLDGSSPLHF.

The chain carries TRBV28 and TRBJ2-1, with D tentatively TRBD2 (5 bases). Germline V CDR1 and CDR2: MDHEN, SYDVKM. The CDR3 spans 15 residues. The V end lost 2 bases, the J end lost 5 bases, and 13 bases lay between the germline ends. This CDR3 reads CASSLRARTHNEQFF. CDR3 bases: TGTGCCAGCAGTTTACGCGCCCGGACTCACAATGAGCAGTTCTTC.

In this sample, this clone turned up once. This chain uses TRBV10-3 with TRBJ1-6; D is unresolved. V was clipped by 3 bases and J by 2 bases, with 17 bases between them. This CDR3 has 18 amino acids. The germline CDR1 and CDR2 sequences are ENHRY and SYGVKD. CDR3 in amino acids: CAISDSKGKETYNSPLHF. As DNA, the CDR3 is TGTGCCATCAGTGACTCCAAAGGTAAGGAGACCTATAATTCACCCCTCCACTTT.

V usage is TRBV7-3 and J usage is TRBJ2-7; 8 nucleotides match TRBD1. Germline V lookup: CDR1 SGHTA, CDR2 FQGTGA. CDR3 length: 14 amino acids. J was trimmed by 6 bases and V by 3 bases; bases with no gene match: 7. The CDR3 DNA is TGTGCCAGCAGCTTGGGGACAGGCTGGCGCGAGCAGTACTTC. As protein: CASSLGTGWREQYF.

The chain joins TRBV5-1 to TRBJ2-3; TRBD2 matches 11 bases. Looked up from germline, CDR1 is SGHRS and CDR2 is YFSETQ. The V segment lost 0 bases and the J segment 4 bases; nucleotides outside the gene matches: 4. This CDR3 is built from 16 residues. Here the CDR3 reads CASSLDLAGGSDTQYF. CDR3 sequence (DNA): TGCGCCAGCAGCTTGGATCTAGCGGGGGGTTCAGATACGCAGTATTTT.

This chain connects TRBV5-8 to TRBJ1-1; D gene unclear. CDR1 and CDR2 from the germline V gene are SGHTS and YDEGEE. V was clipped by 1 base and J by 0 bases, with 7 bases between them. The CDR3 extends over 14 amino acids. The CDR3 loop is CASSLSAVNTEAFF. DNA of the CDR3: TGTGCCAGCAGCTTGAGCGCGGTGAACACTGAAGCTTTCTTT.

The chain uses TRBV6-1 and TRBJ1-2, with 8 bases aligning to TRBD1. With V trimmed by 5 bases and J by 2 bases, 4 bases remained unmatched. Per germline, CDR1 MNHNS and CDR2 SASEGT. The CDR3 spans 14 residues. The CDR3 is CASSPGQGNYGYTF. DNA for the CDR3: TGTGCCAGCAGTCCAGGACAGGGCAACTATGGCTACACCTTC.

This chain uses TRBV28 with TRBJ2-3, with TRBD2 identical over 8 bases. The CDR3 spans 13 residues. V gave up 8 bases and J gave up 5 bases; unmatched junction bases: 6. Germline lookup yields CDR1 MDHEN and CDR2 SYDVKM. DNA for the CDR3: TGTGCCAGCGACGGGGGGGCTGAAGATACGCAGTATTTT. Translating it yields CASDGGAEDTQYF.